This section outlines one TCR beta chain sequence together with its context. The antigen is not known. This sample was taken from a study of neoadjuvant nivolumab and ipilimumab in lung cancer. Study observations and caveats: Only a small number of samples underwent TCR sequencing. Blood richness before therapy tracked richness in tumors resected after neoadjuvant therapy. Only a single major-pathologic-response sample was available for clonality analysis. TCR richness and clonality were higher in tumors than adjacent uninvolved lung.

Germline-derived CDR1 and CDR2 are KGHSH and LQKENI. The CDR3 runs 12 residues. Trimming left V 2 bases short and J 4 bases short, with 5 bases between. TCRdb's copy holds only in-frame clones and misses some; the assay was immunoSEQ multiplex PCR. Here the sample spans approximately 31,000 clones, more than 90% being singletons. This chain connects TRBV18 to TRBJ1-1; D not resolved. The material was peripheral blood, obtained after neoadjuvant nivolumab, alone or with ipilimumab, at or shortly before surgery. The TCR was taken from an adult with non-small cell lung cancer. CDR3 nucleotides: TGTGCCAGCTCACCAACCGGCACTGAAGCTTTCTTT. Encoded protein: CASSPTGTEAFF.